This paragraph covers one T cell receptor beta chain sequence. The antigen remains unidentified. Data came from immunoSEQ multiplex PCR; TCRdb stores just in-frame clones and leaves some out. This table has some 2.1 million clones, 85% to 95% appearing once. This specimen comes from a study of shared clonotypes between healthy human individuals. Study-level points and caveats: Larger richness was generally estimated for naive than memory subsets. Only blood was sampled, and tissue TCR repertoires likely differ from blood ones.

This CDR3 spans 16 amino acids. The junction had 9 bases not matched to a gene; V was cut back by 8 bases and J by 2 bases. Germline loops: CDR1 MDHEN, CDR2 SYDVKM. Naive CD8 cells were CD45RO-negative, positively selected for CCR7, excluding terminally differentiated effector memory CD45RA+ cells. The TCR was taken from a man between 18 and 35 years old in good health. Specimen: naive CD8+ T cells sorted from blood. The chain is built from TRBV28 and TRBJ2-3; 11 bases line up with TRBD2. The CDR3 here is CASHETSGGFTDTQYF. The CDR3 DNA reads TGTGCCAGCCACGAAACTAGCGGGGGATTCACAGATACGCAGTATTTT.